This T cell receptor (beta chain) was found in a study of regulatory T cells in long-lasting Graves disease. Time point reported: newly diagnosed GD, antithyroid drugs for less than 3 months. There was RNA extracted from PBMCs, and the TCR library was made from it. Collection of peripheral blood (approximately 9 milliliters) was done using EDTA tubes. TCR beta libraries were built with iRepertoire HTBI primers and Arm-PCR of CDR3 regions. MiXCR, run by TCRdb on the multiplex PCR reads, gives a single entry per CDR3 protein. The sample lists roughly 260,000 distinct CDR3 sequences, 15% to 20% occurring once. Between the trimmed V and J ends, which lost 6 bases and 6 bases, there was a span of 19 bases. The CDR3 is 15 residues long. Germline CDR1 SGHNT, CDR2 YYREEE (reference sequence). Whole-study findings and limits: Fewer public clonotypes were shared by new patients (around 990) than by persistent patients (fewer than 3,000). Favored gene segments in persistent disease were TRBV28, TRBJ1-2 and TRBJ2-5.

This clonotype was detected ten times or more. Its specificity is unknown. These data were also filed under a second study, of T cells in Graves' hyperthyroidism and ophthalmopathy. That investigation notes: The HTBI primer set was used in a first-round RT-PCR of the TCR CDR3.

Sequenced material: peripheral blood mononuclear cells (PBMCs), taken at new diagnosis, from a patient treated with antithyroid drugs. The sequence derives from a woman aged 25 to 39 with Graves disease. V and J are TRBV5-4 and TRBJ2-1; D is unclear. In DNA form, the CDR3 reads TGTGCCAGCAACCCTCAAGACGGCCTACTCAATGAGCAGTTCTTC. This sequence encodes CASNPQDGLLNEQFF.